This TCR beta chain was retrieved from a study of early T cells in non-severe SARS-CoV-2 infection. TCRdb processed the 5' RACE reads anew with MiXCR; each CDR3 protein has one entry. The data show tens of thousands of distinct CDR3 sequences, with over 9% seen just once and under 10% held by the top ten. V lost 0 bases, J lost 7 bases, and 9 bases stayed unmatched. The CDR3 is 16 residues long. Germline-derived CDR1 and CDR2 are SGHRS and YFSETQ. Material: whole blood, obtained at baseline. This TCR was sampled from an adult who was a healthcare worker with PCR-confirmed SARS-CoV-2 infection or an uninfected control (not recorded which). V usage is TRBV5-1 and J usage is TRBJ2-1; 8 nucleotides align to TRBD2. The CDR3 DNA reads TGCGCCAGCAGCTTGGCCGCGGGACTAGGTTATAATGAGCAGTTCTTC. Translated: CASSLAAGLGYNEQFF.